The text below deals with one T cell receptor beta chain. The data stem from a study of human versus mouse CDR3 diversity and MHC coevolution. Study-level information: Between about 5.5 x 10^6 and 1.8 x 10^7 valid reads came from each sample.

This CDR3 is 15 amino acids long. V lost 0 bases, J lost 10 bases, and 16 bases lay in between. Germline CDR1 SGHTA, CDR2 FQGNSA. Sequenced by immunoSEQ multiplex PCR; TCRdb stores in-frame clones only, minus some. Here the sample spans just under 60,000 clones, approximately 94% being singletons. The sample taken for sequencing was naive CD4+ T cells from blood. Subset here: CD45RO-negative CD62L-positive naive CD4 T cells. This chain joins TRBV7-2 and TRBJ2-1; D perhaps matches TRBD1 (5 bases). The clonotype originates from a person aged 55-75 years in good health. CDR3 sequence (DNA): TGTGCCAGCAGCTTAGCGCAGGGTATTGTTGCGGAGCAGTTCTTC. As protein: CASSLAQGIVAEQFF.